The next 32 T cell receptor beta chains were all read from a single sample in a study of sequential checkpoint blockade in melanoma (dated by TCRdb to the late 2010s). This specimen's treatment or condition label, per the study, means: randomized to nivolumab then ipilimumab (arm A) or the reverse (arm B). Receptors were amplified or captured by the immunoSEQ multiplex PCR assay. Here the immuneACCESS table is served through TCRdb, limited to in-frame sequences with V and J called. Missing clones are a known gap in these copies; in checked studies unresolved V genes cover under half, and the rest lacks a known reason. Across this sample there are about 28,000 clones, with around 90% seen only once. The ten top clones hold about 15% of the sample. The source was CD8+ T cells sorted from blood (inferred from file names), collected from a patient given nivolumab and ipilimumab in sequence. All receptors derive from a human donor with melanoma.

The table lists this clone with a count of one. The chain combines TRBV7-6 with TRBJ2-6; D gene unclear. The germline V gene encodes CDR1 SGHVS and CDR2 FNYEAQ. The CDR3 has 18 residues. V was clipped by 2 bases and J by 0 bases, with 14 bases between them. CDR3 protein: CASSLYYEAPSGANVLTF. The CDR3 region has the DNA TGTGCCAGCAGCTTATATTACGAGGCCCCCTCTGGGGCCAACGTCCTGACTTTC.

The CDR3 DNA reads as TGCAGCGTTTTCGCGGACAGGGAATACGAGCAGTACTTC. Encoded protein: CSVFADREYEQYF. The J gene is TRBJ2-7, the V gene TRBV29-1; 8 bases map to TRBD1. The CDR3 sequence is 13 residues long. Unmatched junction bases numbered 7, after V lost 5 bases and J lost 4 bases. Germline CDR1 and CDR2: SQVTM and ANQGSEA.

The rearrangement joins TRBV27 to TRBJ1-6; D is unclear. The V end was cut by 0 bases, the J end by 10 bases, with 10 bases between. Germline values: CDR1 MNHEY, CDR2 SMNVEV (reference sequence). The CDR3 has 14 residues. As DNA, the CDR3 is TGTGCCAGCAGTTTATCCGAGGGTGGGTCACCCCTCCACTTT. This codes for CASSLSEGGSPLHF.

The gene calls are TRBV4-1 and TRBJ1-2; possible D gene TRBD1, 6 bases. Deletions cut 4 bases from V and 8 bases from J, with 14 bases between. The CDR3 sequence is 13 residues long. The germline gives CDR1 MGHRA, CDR2 YSYEKL. CDR3 nucleotides: TGCGCCAGCAGCCCATCAACAGGGAACGGCTACACCTTC. Protein: CASSPSTGNGYTF.

The chain is built from TRBV5-6 and TRBJ2-7, with D hard to call. Per the germline V gene, CDR1 is SGHDT and CDR2 is YYEEEE. The CDR3 spans 14 residues. Trimming stripped 4 bases from V and 3 bases from J, with 14 bases between. CDR3 in DNA: TGTGCCAGCAGCGCCTCCATTAACTTCTACGAGCAGTACTTC. Protein product: CASSASINFYEQYF.

The J gene is TRBJ2-1, the V gene TRBV7-2; 7 bases agree with TRBD1. V dropped 3 bases and J dropped 8; count of bases not matched to a gene: 10. The germline V gene encodes CDR1 SGHTA and CDR2 FQGNSA. The CDR3 has 15 amino acids. The CDR3, as DNA: TGTGCCAGCAGCTTCCCGATACAGGGGACCGATGAGCAGTTCTTC. Protein product: CASSFPIQGTDEQFF.

V usage is TRBV27 and J usage is TRBJ1-5, with 7 bases matching TRBD1. The CDR3 spans 16 residues. Germline V gene data show CDR1 as MNHEY and CDR2 as SMNVEV (reference sequence). V lost 5 bases, J lost 4 bases, and 11 bases stayed unmatched. DNA for the CDR3: TGTGCCAGCAGTCTCATCCCGACAGGGATTAATCAGCCCCAGCATTTT. Translation gives CASSLIPTGINQPQHF.

The rearrangement links TRBV28 to TRBJ1-1, with TRBD1 matching 7 bases. The CDR3 loop spans 15 amino acids. J lost 1 base, V lost 6 bases, and 8 bases had no gene match. Germline V CDR1 and CDR2: MDHEN, SYDVKM. CDR3 residues: CASSARQGANTEAFF. The CDR3 coding sequence is TGTGCCAGCAGCGCCCGACAGGGCGCGAACACTGAAGCTTTCTTT.

This clone showed up just once. V is TRBV19 and J is TRBJ2-1, with 9 bases matching TRBD2. The germline CDR1 and CDR2 sequences are LNHDA and SQIVND (reference sequence). Trimming removed 0 bases from V and 5 bases from J; junction bases left unmatched: 8. The length of the CDR3 is 17 residues. CDR3 nucleotide sequence: TGTGCCAGTAGTATAGATACAGCGGGGGGCTTTAACAATGAGCAGTTCTTC. It specifies CASSIDTAGGFNNEQFF.

The rearrangement joins TRBV27 to TRBJ2-7; 7 nucleotides align to TRBD1. This CDR3 is built from 15 residues. The J segment lost 3 bases and the V segment lost 6 bases, leaving 11 bases of the junction unmatched. Germline V lookup: CDR1 MNHEY, CDR2 SMNVEV (reference sequence). CDR3 nucleotide sequence: TGTGCCAGCAGCCCGCGACAGGGCCCCGACTACGAGCAGTACTTC. Its protein product is CASSPRQGPDYEQYF.

This clone was seen a single time. V is TRBV9 and J is TRBJ1-3; tentatively, D is TRBD1 (5 bases). V lost 3 bases and J lost 3, with 13 bases in between. In germline, CDR1 is SGDLS, CDR2 YYNGEE. CDR3 length equals 15 residues. The CDR3 DNA reads as TGTGCCAGCAGCGAGACAGCGTCGGGTGGAAACACCATATATTTT. Its translation is CASSETASGGNTIYF.

The V and J genes are TRBV11-1 and TRBJ2-7, with TRBD2 matching over 9 bases. CDR1 SGHAT and CDR2 FQDESV come from the germline V gene (reference sequence). The CDR3 covers 15 residues. Trimming removed 1 base from V and 2 bases from J; junction bases left unmatched: 3. As DNA, the CDR3 is TGTGCCAGCAGCTTAGGCGGCGGGAGGGCCTACGAGCAGTACTTC. Amino acids: CASSLGGGRAYEQYF.

CDR3 amino acids: CATSRDRGTLNEQFF. As DNA, the CDR3 is TGTGCCACCAGCAGAGATCGAGGGACACTAAATGAGCAGTTCTTC. The rearrangement uses TRBV15 and TRBJ2-1; a weak D match, TRBD1 (6 bases). Trimming left V 0 bases short and J 7 bases short, with 13 bases between. The CDR3 covers 15 residues. The germline gives CDR1 LNHNV, CDR2 YYDKDF (reference sequence). The whole variable domain, filled in from reference TRBV15 and TRBJ2-1, reads DAMVIQNPRYQVTQFGKPVTLSCSQTLNHNVMYWYQQKSSQAPKLLFHYYDKDFNNEADTPDNFQSRRPNTSFCFLDIRSPGLGDTAMYLCATSRDRGTLNEQFFGPGTRLTVL.

V is TRBV28 and J is TRBJ1-1; D call uncertain. The CDR3 extends over 14 amino acids. In germline, CDR1 is MDHEN, CDR2 SYDVKM. The germline V and J ends were trimmed by 3 bases and 10 bases, with 18 bases remaining between them. In DNA form, the CDR3 reads TGTGCCAGCAGTTTCAGAGGATATGGTCAGCGAGCTTTCTTT. Translated: CASSFRGYGQRAFF. The full variable domain, rest sourced from reference TRBV28 and TRBJ1-1, is DVKVTQSSRYLVKRTGEKVFLECVQDMDHENMFWYRQDPGLGLRLIYFSYDVKMKEKGDIPEGYSVSREKKERFSLILESASTNQTSMYLCASSFRGYGQRAFFGQGTRLTVV.

The count of this clone is one. The chain links TRBV10-1 to TRBJ2-7; 9 bases map to TRBD2. Germline V CDR1 and CDR2: WNHNN, SYGVQD (reference sequence). With V trimmed by 10 bases and J by 7 bases, 23 bases remained unmatched. The CDR3 is 17 amino acids. The CDR3 region has the DNA TGCGCCACTATACAAGGCGGGCGGGAGGGCCCCTCGTGTGAGCAGTACTTC. This gives the protein CATIQGGREGPSCEQYF.

The table lists this clone with a count of one. V and J are TRBV13 and TRBJ2-5; TRBD1 matches 9 bases. V lost 5 bases to trimming and J lost 5 bases; unmatched junction nucleotides: 6. Germline lookup yields CDR1 PRHDT and CDR2 FYEKMQ (reference sequence). The CDR3 length is 14 residues. CDR3 loop: CASSRDRAGETQYF. CDR3 nucleotides: TGTGCCAGCAGCAGGGACAGGGCCGGGGAGACCCAGTACTTC.

In its sample, this clone was seen once. The gene calls are TRBV5-1 and TRBJ1-4; maybe TRBD1 (5 bases). Germline-derived CDR1 and CDR2 are SGHRS and YFSETQ. Trimming removed 4 bases from V and 0 bases from J, with 7 bases in between. This CDR3 has 14 amino acids. The CDR3 is CASSQGTTNEKLFF. CDR3 nucleotide sequence: TGCGCCAGCAGCCAGGGAACAACTAATGAAAAACTGTTTTTT.

The chain has TRBV7-3 and TRBJ2-3, with 11 bases matching TRBD2. This CDR3 has 14 amino acids. Unmatched junction bases numbered 3, after V lost 6 bases and J lost 4 bases. Germline lookup yields CDR1 SGHTA and CDR2 FQGTGA. In DNA, the CDR3 is TGTGCCAGCAGTCGTAGCGGGGGGGCAGATACGCAGTATTTT. This codes for CASSRSGGADTQYF.

The chain's CDR3 is CASSKSQGVVEKLFF. The CDR3 DNA sequence: TGTGCCAGCAGCAAGTCTCAAGGGGTGGTTGAAAAACTGTTTTTT. This chain links TRBV13 with TRBJ1-4; D may be TRBD1 (5 bases). With 5 bases removed from V and 7 bases from J, the gap between germline ends came to 17 bases. Germline loops: CDR1 PRHDT, CDR2 FYEKMQ (reference sequence). This CDR3 is 15 amino acids long.

J is TRBJ1-4 and V is TRBV7-3; no reliable D call. Germline V gives CDR1 SGHTA, CDR2 FQGTGA. CDR3 length equals 11 residues. V lost 5 bases and J 5 bases, leaving 3 bases between the germline ends. The CDR3 region is CASSLNEKLFF. The CDR3 region has the DNA TGTGCCAGCAGCCTGAATGAAAAACTGTTTTTT.

This chain links TRBV29-1 with TRBJ1-1; D is unclear. CDR1 SQVTM and CDR2 ANQGSEA come from the germline V gene. V was clipped by 5 bases and J by 0 bases, with 13 bases between them. This CDR3 contains 14 residues. The CDR3 here is CSVSGRALNTEAFF. The CDR3 DNA reads as TGCAGCGTTAGTGGGCGCGCCCTGAACACTGAAGCTTTCTTT.

V is TRBV7-3 and J is TRBJ1-2; TRBD1 matches 10 bases. The CDR3 is 13 amino acids. V dropped 5 bases and J dropped 7; count of bases not matched to a gene: 4. Germline loops: CDR1 SGHTA, CDR2 FQGTGA. Here the CDR3 DNA reads TGTGCCAGCAGCCAGACAGGGGGCGGTGGCTACACCTTC. Translation: CASSQTGGGGYTF.

V gene TRBV27 combines with J gene TRBJ2-7; 8 bases are shared with TRBD2. The CDR3 is 17 amino acids. Germline lookup yields CDR1 MNHEY and CDR2 SMNVEV (reference sequence). The V segment lost 2 bases and the J segment 3 bases; nucleotides outside the gene matches: 12. The CDR3 region is CASSLRVRTSGYYEQYF. CDR3 nucleotides: TGTGCCAGCAGTTTACGGGTCCGAACTAGCGGTTACTACGAGCAGTACTTC.

This clone was counted once. This chain uses TRBV4-3 with TRBJ1-5; perhaps TRBD1 as D (5 bases). The CDR3 loop spans 16 amino acids. CDR1 is LGHNA, CDR2 YSLEER, per germline. V shed 4 bases and J shed 5 bases, with 18 bases lying between them. The CDR3: CASSPTLRVGYQPQHF. CDR3 DNA: TGCGCCAGCAGCCCGACCCTCAGGGTGGGGTATCAGCCCCAGCATTTT.

J is TRBJ1-2 and V is TRBV4-3; TRBD1 agrees at 11 bases. The V gene's germline CDR1 is LGHNA and CDR2 YSLEER. With 4 bases clipped from V and 6 bases from J, the junction kept 7 bases outside the gene matches. The CDR3 has 15 residues. The CDR3, as DNA: TGCGCCAGCAGCCCCGGGACAGGGGGTGACGATGGCTACACCTTC. This sequence encodes CASSPGTGGDDGYTF.

This rearrangement joins TRBV15 to TRBJ2-5; weak D call: TRBD2 (6 bases). Germline V CDR1 and CDR2: LNHNV, YYDKDF (reference sequence). Deletions cut 8 bases from V and 5 bases from J, with 12 bases between. This CDR3 is built from 12 residues. DNA of the CDR3: TGTGCCACCCGGGAGCGCAGGGAGACCCAGTACTTC. Its translation: CATRERRETQYF.

The chain carries TRBV27 and TRBJ1-5; possibly TRBD1 for D (6 bases). Per germline, CDR1 MNHEY and CDR2 SMNVEV (reference sequence). Trimming stripped 5 bases from V and 0 bases from J, with 11 bases between. The CDR3 has 15 residues. The CDR3 nucleotides read TGTGCCAGCAGTCCAACAGGGAATAGCAATCAGCCCCAGCATTTT. Translating it yields CASSPTGNSNQPQHF.

The V and J genes are TRBV27 and TRBJ2-2; TRBD1 might be the D (7 bases). The V gene's germline CDR1 is MNHEY and CDR2 SMNVEV (reference sequence). The germline V and J ends were trimmed by 3 bases and 9 bases, with 20 bases remaining between them. The CDR3 sequence is 16 residues long. As DNA, the CDR3 is TGTGCCAGCAGTTTGCTCTTCCGGCAGGGGGGAAGGGAGCTGTTTTTT. This encodes CASSLLFRQGGRELFF.

This clone was observed a single time. The V gene is TRBV27, the J gene TRBJ2-5; D may be TRBD1 (6 bases). The DNA end favors TRBJ2-7, so the J call may be wrong. This CDR3 has 15 amino acids. Germline CDR1 and CDR2: MNHEY and SMNVEV (reference sequence). CDR3 DNA: TGTGCCAGCAGTTTAAGCTCAGGGGCGTCCTACGAGCAGTACTTC. It codes for CASSLSSGASYEQYF.

V and J are TRBV6-1 and TRBJ2-7, with unresolved D. There are 14 residues in the CDR3. The germline V and J ends were trimmed by 3 bases and 4 bases, with 13 bases remaining between them. Germline V lookup: CDR1 MNHNS, CDR2 SASEGT. The CDR3, as DNA: TGTGCCAGCAGTGATGCGGCCTTCTATTACGAGCAGTACTTC. This encodes CASSDAAFYYEQYF.

The rearrangement uses TRBV7-2 and TRBJ2-2; TRBD2 agrees at 11 bases. This CDR3 spans 18 amino acids. Unmatched junction bases numbered 10, after V lost 4 bases and J lost 3 bases. Germline V gene sequence: CDR1 SGHTA, CDR2 FQGNSA. The CDR3 DNA reads as TGTGCCAGCAGCTCTCCATTACTAGCGGGGGTCCACACCGGGGAGCTGTTTTTT. Translated: CASSSPLLAGVHTGELFF. The entire variable domain, with the rest obtained from reference TRBV7-2 and TRBJ2-2, is as follows: GAGVSQSPSNKVTEKGKDVELRCDPISGHTALYWYRQSLGQGLEFLIYFQGNSAPDKSGLPSDRFSAERTGGSVSTLTIQRTQQEDSAVYLCASSSPLLAGVHTGELFFGEGSRLTVL.

V usage is TRBV28 and J usage is TRBJ1-1; unclear D gene. V lost 2 bases, J lost 5 bases, and 6 bases lay in between. The CDR3 covers 12 residues. Germline CDR1 MDHEN, CDR2 SYDVKM. In DNA, the CDR3 is TGTGCCAGCAGTTTACCGGAGACTGAAGCTTTCTTT. Its translation is CASSLPETEAFF.